Listed below are T cell receptor beta chains from one sample, sequenced in a study of blood T cell repertoires in COVID-19. Sequenced by immunoSEQ multiplex PCR; TCRdb stores in-frame clones only, minus some. The repertoire consists of 200,000 to 300,000 clones, with around 80% occurring once and the leading ten covering under 5%. The sequenced sample consisted of peripheral blood. These receptors originate from a man in his 60s with acute or convalescent COVID-19. Both conserved end residues are part of each CDR3. Each record gives: clone size, J gene, V gene, D gene, CDR3 DNA, CDR3 protein. A D gene is named only where the DNA matches it firmly. Only some rows state a clone size, as once, few, many or a class for expanded clones.

NA	TRBJ1-5	TRBV2	NA	TGTGCCAGCAAACCCGGGACAAATAATCAGCCCCAGCATTTT	CASKPGTNNQPQHF
NA	TRBJ2-7	TRBV4-3	TRBD2	TGCGCCAGCAGCCAAGATGGGGAGGGCGAAAACGAGCAGTACTTC	CASSQDGEGENEQYF
NA	TRBJ1-4	TRBV7-9	TRBD1	TGTGCCAGCAGCTTAGGACAGGGGGATGAAAAACTGTTTTTT	CASSLGQGDEKLFF
few	TRBJ2-7	TRBV2	NA	TGTGCCAGCAGTGTTCTATGGGAGCAGTACTTC	CASSVLWEQYF
once	TRBJ2-5	TRBV6-6	TRBD1	TGTGCCAGCAGGTTGGGGACAGGCCAAGAGACCCAGTACTTC	CASRLGTGQETQYF
NA	TRBJ1-6	TRBV5-1	TRBD1	TGCGCCAGCAGCTTACAGGGGGCAAATAATTCACCCCTCCACTTT	CASSLQGANNSPLHF
NA	TRBJ1-5	TRBV20-1	NA	TGCAGTGCTAGTGATGGCAGGGGTGGCAATCAGCCCCAGCATTTT	CSASDGRGGNQPQHF
NA	TRBJ2-7	TRBV19	TRBD2	TGTGCCAGTAGTGTCAGGACTAGCGGGCGCTACGAGCAGTACTTC	CASSVRTSGRYEQYF
NA	TRBJ2-7	TRBV18	TRBD1	TGTGCCAGCTCCCGCTCTTACGGGACAGAGGGCTACGAGCAGTACTTC	CASSRSYGTEGYEQYF
NA	TRBJ2-7	TRBV2	TRBD1	TGTGCCAGCAGTGAAGATTTCGGGACAGGGAAGTACTTC	CASSEDFGTGKYF
NA	TRBJ1-4	TRBV19	NA	TGTGCCAGTAGTGCCGACCCGGTGCAGGGGAGATTAAATGAAAAACTGTTTTTT	CASSADPVQGRLNEKLFF
NA	TRBJ2-7	TRBV18	NA	TGTGCCAGCTCAGACAGTCGAAGGGGTTACGAGCAGTACTTC	CASSDSRRGYEQYF
NA	TRBJ2-1	TRBV5-4	NA	TGTGCCAGCAGCTTGCAGAACTCCTACAATGAGCAGTTCTTC	CASSLQNSYNEQFF
NA	TRBJ1-1	TRBV19	NA	TGTGCCAGTAATTGGGGGGGCGCGGGAACTGAAGCTTTCTTT	CASNWGGAGTEAFF
few	TRBJ1-1	TRBV7-9	TRBD1	TGTGCCAGCACCCTTGGACAGGGGGTTGAAGCTTTCTTT	CASTLGQGVEAFF
NA	TRBJ2-1	TRBV7-8	TRBD1	TGTGCCAGCAGCTTAGTGCGGACAGGGTCCTACAATGAGCAGTTCTTC	CASSLVRTGSYNEQFF
once	TRBJ2-3	TRBV7-9	TRBD1	TGTGCCAGCAGCCCAAGTTTCCGGGACAGGGGTATCCCAGATACGCAGTATTTT	CASSPSFRDRGIPDTQYF